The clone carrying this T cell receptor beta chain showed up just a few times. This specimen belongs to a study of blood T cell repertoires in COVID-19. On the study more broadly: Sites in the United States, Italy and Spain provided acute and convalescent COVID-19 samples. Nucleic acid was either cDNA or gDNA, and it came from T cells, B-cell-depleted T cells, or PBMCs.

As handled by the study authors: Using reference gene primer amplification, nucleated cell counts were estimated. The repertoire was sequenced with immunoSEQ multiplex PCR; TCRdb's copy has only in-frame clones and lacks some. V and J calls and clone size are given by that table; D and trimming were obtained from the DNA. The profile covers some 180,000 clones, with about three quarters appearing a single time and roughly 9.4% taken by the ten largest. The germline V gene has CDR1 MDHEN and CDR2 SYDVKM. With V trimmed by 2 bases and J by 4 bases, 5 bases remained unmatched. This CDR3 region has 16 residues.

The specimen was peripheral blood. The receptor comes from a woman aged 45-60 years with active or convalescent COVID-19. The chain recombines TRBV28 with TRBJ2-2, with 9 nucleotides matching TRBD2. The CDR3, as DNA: TGTGCCAGCAGTTTAAATAGCGGGAGAAGCACCGGGGAGCTGTTTTTT. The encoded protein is CASSLNSGRSTGELFF.